This TCR beta chain is from a study of blood T cell repertoires in COVID-19. In the study overall: Researchers got acute and convalescent COVID-19 samples from the United States, Italy and Spain. The cDNA or gDNA used as material had been derived from T cells, B-cell-depleted T cells, or PBMCs.

Original handling: Amplification of reference gene primers was used by the study to estimate nucleated cell counts. Produced via immunoSEQ multiplex PCR; TCRdb's table is partial and in-frame only. D and trimming were read from the DNA, whereas the V and J calls and clone size are those reported in that table. This sample carries some 250,000 clones, 88% of them seen once, and the ten largest clones take 0.99%. Germline assignment: CDR1 MNHEY and CDR2 SVGAGI. V lost 7 bases to trimming and J lost 5 bases; unmatched junction nucleotides: 1. The CDR3 sequence is 13 residues long. The material sequenced was peripheral blood. This clonotype was obtained from a woman aged 40 to 50 who had recovered from COVID-19. The chain combines TRBV6-5 with TRBJ2-3; 12 nucleotides agree with TRBD2. CDR3 DNA sequence: TGTGCCAGCACTAGCGGGAGGGGAGATACGCAGTATTTT. Translation gives CASTSGRGDTQYF.